These T cell receptor beta chains were read from a single sample in a study of radiation and T cells in renal cell carcinoma. Here immunoSEQ multiplex PCR was the method, and the copy in TCRdb shows in-frame clones only, minus some. The sample holds 40,000 to 60,000 clones, around 83% seen once. The material was blood, obtained from a patient whose treatment included radiotherapy and nephrectomy. The receptors stem from a woman between 65 and 79 years old with renal cell carcinoma. Both conserved end residues are part of each CDR3. The D gene is left open where the match is weak. Size values are once, few and many counts, or a class for expanded clones, and some rows have none.

clone size: .; V gene: TRBV25-1; D gene: .; J gene: TRBJ1-4; CDR3 protein: CASRRSREGDEKLFF; CDR3 DNA: TGTGCCAGCAGGAGATCCAGGGAGGGCGACGAAAAACTGTTTTTT
clone size: .; V gene: TRBV10-3; D gene: TRBD1; J gene: TRBJ2-2; CDR3 protein: CAISERTGITGELFF; CDR3 DNA: TGTGCCATCAGTGAACGGACAGGGATCACCGGGGAGCTGTTTTTT
clone size: .; V gene: TRBV19; D gene: .; J gene: TRBJ1-1; CDR3 protein: CASSKRQDQINTEAFF; CDR3 DNA: TGTGCCAGTAGTAAAAGACAGGACCAAATTAACACTGAAGCTTTCTTT
clone size: .; V gene: TRBV2; D gene: .; J gene: TRBJ1-4; CDR3 protein: CASSDSGEKLFF; CDR3 DNA: TGTGCCAGCAGTGATTCTGGGGAAAAACTGTTTTTT
clone size: .; V gene: TRBV5-1; D gene: .; J gene: TRBJ1-1; CDR3 protein: CASSAGHLNTEAFF; CDR3 DNA: TGCGCCAGCAGCGCGGGACACTTGAACACTGAAGCTTTCTTT
clone size: .; V gene: TRBV5-6; D gene: .; J gene: TRBJ2-1; CDR3 protein: CASSFYSYNEQFF; CDR3 DNA: TGTGCCAGCAGCTTTTATTCCTACAATGAGCAGTTCTTC
clone size: .; V gene: TRBV6-6; D gene: TRBD1; J gene: TRBJ1-1; CDR3 protein: CASSYGTASEAFF; CDR3 DNA: TGTGCCAGCAGTTACGGGACAGCCTCTGAAGCTTTCTTT
clone size: .; V gene: TRBV4-1; D gene: .; J gene: TRBJ2-3; CDR3 protein: CASSYGVGGTDTQYF; CDR3 DNA: TGCGCCAGCAGCTATGGGGTCGGGGGAACAGATACGCAGTATTTT
clone size: once; V gene: TRBV6-5; D gene: TRBD1; J gene: TRBJ1-4; CDR3 protein: CASRRQGANEKLFF; CDR3 DNA: TGTGCCAGCAGACGACAGGGAGCTAATGAAAAACTGTTTTTT
clone size: .; V gene: TRBV5-8; D gene: TRBD1; J gene: TRBJ2-2; CDR3 protein: CASSLGDRGLPGELFF; CDR3 DNA: TGTGCCAGCAGCTTGGGGGACAGGGGGCTCCCCGGGGAGCTGTTTTTT
clone size: .; V gene: TRBV27; D gene: .; J gene: TRBJ1-2; CDR3 protein: CASSLRGAGYGYTF; CDR3 DNA: TGTGCCAGCAGTTTAAGGGGCGCCGGCTATGGCTACACCTTC
clone size: once; V gene: TRBV11-3; D gene: .; J gene: TRBJ1-1; CDR3 protein: CASSPSGFATEAFF; CDR3 DNA: TGTGCCAGCAGCCCCTCAGGCTTTGCCACTGAAGCTTTCTTT
clone size: .; V gene: TRBV4-1; D gene: TRBD1; J gene: TRBJ2-1; CDR3 protein: CASSQDRTGSNEQFF; CDR3 DNA: TGCGCCAGCAGCCAAGACCGGACAGGCTCCAATGAGCAGTTCTTC
clone size: .; V gene: TRBV5-1; D gene: .; J gene: TRBJ2-3; CDR3 protein: CASTLSGSTSTDTQYF; CDR3 DNA: TGCGCCAGCACCCTTTCCGGCAGCACTAGCACAGATACGCAGTATTTT
clone size: .; V gene: TRBV25-1; D gene: TRBD2; J gene: TRBJ2-1; CDR3 protein: CASSVSGNSYNEQFF; CDR3 DNA: TGTGCCAGCAGTGTGAGCGGGAACTCCTACAATGAGCAGTTCTTC
clone size: .; V gene: TRBV5-1; D gene: .; J gene: TRBJ1-1; CDR3 protein: CASSLDRAGTEAFF; CDR3 DNA: TGCGCCAGCAGCTTGGACAGGGCAGGTACTGAAGCTTTCTTT
clone size: .; V gene: TRBV7-8; D gene: .; J gene: TRBJ1-6; CDR3 protein: CASSLDQGQSPLHF; CDR3 DNA: TGTGCCAGCAGCTTAGATCAGGGCCAGTCACCCCTCCACTTT
clone size: .; V gene: TRBV5-6; D gene: .; J gene: TRBJ2-1; CDR3 protein: CASSFWTAVDEQFF; CDR3 DNA: TGTGCCAGCAGCTTTTGGACCGCCGTGGATGAGCAGTTCTTC
clone size: .; V gene: TRBV5-6; D gene: .; J gene: TRBJ2-5; CDR3 protein: CASSFYSSQETQYF; CDR3 DNA: TGTGCCAGCAGCTTTTATTCCAGCCAAGAGACCCAGTACTTC
clone size: .; V gene: TRBV28; D gene: TRBD2; J gene: TRBJ2-1; CDR3 protein: CASSFQRGQFF; CDR3 DNA: TGTGCCAGCAGTTTCCAGCGGGGGCAGTTCTTC
clone size: .; V gene: TRBV5-1; D gene: .; J gene: TRBJ2-5; CDR3 protein: CASSFGGQDETQYF; CDR3 DNA: TGCGCCAGCAGCTTTGGGGGGCAGGATGAGACCCAGTACTTC
clone size: .; V gene: TRBV7-2; D gene: .; J gene: TRBJ2-7; CDR3 protein: CASSSDYEQYF; CDR3 DNA: TGTGCCAGCAGCTCTGATTACGAGCAGTACTTC
clone size: .; V gene: TRBV9; D gene: TRBD1; J gene: TRBJ1-3; CDR3 protein: CASSVGTGHGNTIYF; CDR3 DNA: TGTGCCAGCAGCGTGGGGACAGGGCACGGAAACACCATATATTTT
clone size: .; V gene: TRBV14; D gene: .; J gene: TRBJ1-5; CDR3 protein: CASFSSDQPQHF; CDR3 DNA: TGTGCCAGCTTCTCGTCGGATCAGCCCCAGCATTTT
clone size: .; V gene: TRBV6-5; D gene: .; J gene: TRBJ2-1; CDR3 protein: CASNTIPAFYNEQFF; CDR3 DNA: TGTGCCAGCAACACAATACCTGCCTTCTACAATGAGCAGTTCTTC
clone size: .; V gene: TRBV7-2; D gene: TRBD1; J gene: TRBJ1-2; CDR3 protein: CAGSPDRGGYGYTF; CDR3 DNA: TGTGCCGGCAGCCCAGACAGGGGAGGATATGGCTACACCTTC
clone size: .; V gene: TRBV9; D gene: .; J gene: TRBJ2-5; CDR3 protein: CASSGLASETQYF; CDR3 DNA: TGTGCCAGCAGCGGCCTAGCGTCAGAGACCCAGTACTTC
clone size: .; V gene: TRBV19; D gene: .; J gene: TRBJ1-4; CDR3 protein: CASSIMVGPREKLFF; CDR3 DNA: TGTGCCAGTAGTATTATGGTAGGGCCCCGGGAAAAACTGTTTTTT
clone size: .; V gene: TRBV9; D gene: TRBD2; J gene: TRBJ2-1; CDR3 protein: CASSAGTSGGNEQFF; CDR3 DNA: TGTGCCAGCAGCGCGGGGACTAGCGGGGGTAATGAGCAGTTCTTC
clone size: .; V gene: TRBV19; D gene: .; J gene: TRBJ1-2; CDR3 protein: CASSTIGGIRYGYTF; CDR3 DNA: TGTGCCAGTAGTACGATCGGGGGGATCCGCTATGGCTACACCTTC
clone size: .; V gene: TRBV6-6; D gene: .; J gene: TRBJ1-2; CDR3 protein: CASKTQGFDGYTF; CDR3 DNA: TGTGCCAGCAAAACCCAGGGTTTTGATGGCTACACCTTC